This T cell receptor beta chain derives from a study of spatial heterogeneity in lung cancer. Germline values: CDR1 SNHLY, CDR2 FYNNEI. Trimming took 8 bases from V and 0 from J, leaving 13 bases between them. The CDR3 spans 15 residues. TCRdb re-called the 5' RACE reads through MiXCR, storing one row per CDR3 protein. The data show more than 45,000 distinct CDR3 sequences, 5.3% seen once. There are many counts of this clonotype. Time point specified: sample taken at primary tumor resection. This receptor was obtained from a male donor with early-stage non-small cell lung cancer. The material was PBMCs, obtained at surgery. The rearrangement joins TRBV2 to TRBJ2-2, with D unclear. The DNA of the CDR3 is TGTGCCAGCCTCCAAAATTTTCCGAACACCGGGGAGCTGTTTTTT. Translating gives CASLQNFPNTGELFF.